The 30 T cell receptor beta chains listed next were all sequenced from one sample in a study of T cells in localized non-small cell lung cancer. Libraries were prepared by immunoSEQ multiplex PCR; TCRdb keeps only in-frame clonotypes and omits some of them. The profile shows tens of thousands of clones, 84% of them singletons. Sequenced here: peripheral blood, sampled before any cancer treatment. The receptors shown here come from a female donor over 55 with stage I lung adenocarcinoma.

The chain uses TRBV5-1 and TRBJ1-2; no reliable D call. This CDR3 is 14 amino acids long. Germline CDR1 and CDR2: SGHRS and YFSETQ. Trimming pared 1 base from V and 2 bases from J, leaving 9 bases between. CDR3 sequence (DNA): TGCGCCAGCAGCTTGATTCTGGGGAACTATGGCTACACCTTC. It encodes CASSLILGNYGYTF.

The chain has TRBV14 and TRBJ1-1; no clear D gene. This CDR3 region has 14 residues. The germline V gene has CDR1 SGHDN and CDR2 FVKESK. Trimming removed 1 base from V and 0 bases from J, with 6 bases in between. CDR3 residues: CASSQVLVNTEAFF. CDR3 DNA sequence: TGTGCCAGCAGCCAAGTCCTGGTGAACACTGAAGCTTTCTTT. The complete variable domain, with remaining parts taken from reference TRBV14 and TRBJ1-1, reads EAGVTQFPSHSVIEKGQTVTLRCDPISGHDNLYWYRRVMGKEIKFLLHFVKESKQDESGMPNNRFLAERTGGTYSTLKVQPAELEDSGVYFCASSQVLVNTEAFFGQGTRLTVV.

The chain uses TRBV6-5 and TRBJ2-7, with 9 bases that match TRBD1. Germline CDR1 and CDR2: MNHEY and SVGAGI. With V trimmed by 5 bases and J by 5 bases, 4 bases remained unmatched. The CDR3 is 13 amino acids. The CDR3 reads CASSPGQGHEQYF. The CDR3 bases are TGTGCCAGCAGTCCGGGACAGGGTCACGAGCAGTACTTC.

This clone occurred once. The chain is built from TRBV12-5 and TRBJ2-1; 7 bases match TRBD1. This CDR3 contains 16 residues. Losses at the gene ends were 3 bases for V and 0 bases for J; bases not matched to a gene: 5. Germline CDR1 reads LGHNT; CDR2 reads FRNRAP. The CDR3 sequence: CASGFRDSLSYNEQFF. The CDR3, as DNA: TGTGCTAGTGGTTTCAGGGACAGCCTCTCCTACAATGAGCAGTTCTTC.

The chain has TRBV5-1 and TRBJ2-1; 10 bases are shared with TRBD1. This CDR3 has 15 amino acids. J was trimmed by 8 bases and V by 0 bases; bases with no gene match: 5. Germline-derived CDR1 and CDR2 are SGHRS and YFSETQ. CDR3 sequence reads: CASSLGAGTGDEQFF. The CDR3 DNA sequence: TGCGCCAGCAGCTTGGGAGCGGGGACAGGGGATGAGCAGTTCTTC.

The chain links TRBV7-3 to TRBJ2-1; 13 positions agree with TRBD2. Germline CDR1 SGHTA, CDR2 FQGTGA. This CDR3 region has 17 residues. V lost 2 bases to trimming and J lost 5 bases; unmatched junction nucleotides: 6. The CDR3 reads CASSLLPTSGGDNEQFF. CDR3 nucleotide sequence: TGTGCCAGCAGCTTACTCCCCACTAGCGGGGGGGACAATGAGCAGTTCTTC.

The chain is built from TRBV11-3 and TRBJ2-5; D ambiguous. Germline V CDR1 and CDR2: SGHNT, YENEEA. The length of the CDR3 is 15 residues. The V gene lost 0 bases and the J gene lost 2 bases, with 10 bases spanning the gap. CDR3: CASSLDPAQQETQYF. DNA of the CDR3: TGTGCCAGCAGCTTAGACCCTGCACAACAAGAGACCCAGTACTTC.

This chain joins TRBV5-1 and TRBJ2-5; TRBD2 matches 9 bases. Germline-derived CDR1 and CDR2 are SGHRS and YFSETQ. Trimming at V came to 0 bases and at J to 1 base, leaving 7 bases not matched to a gene. There are 17 residues in the CDR3. The CDR3 bases are TGCGCCAGCAGCTTGGGTAGTCTAGCGGGGACCCAAGAGACCCAGTACTTC. Translation: CASSLGSLAGTQETQYF.

This chain joins TRBV7-8 and TRBJ1-5, with 8 bases aligning to TRBD1. This CDR3 spans 13 amino acids. Germline V gene sequence: CDR1 SGHVS, CDR2 FQNEAQ. V was clipped by 5 bases and J by 8 bases; unmatched bases: 5. The CDR3: CASSPDRGKPQHF. DNA of the CDR3: TGTGCCAGCAGCCCCGACAGGGGTAAGCCCCAGCATTTT.

The chain is built from TRBV30 and TRBJ1-2; 8 bases align to TRBD1. The trim removed 2 bases at V and 4 bases at J, leaving 3 bases unmatched. Germline assignment: CDR1 GTSNPN and CDR2 SVGIG (reference sequence). This CDR3 has 13 residues. The CDR3 spells CAWSRDRIYGYTF. In DNA form, the CDR3 reads TGTGCCTGGAGTAGGGACAGGATCTATGGCTACACCTTC.

This clone has just a few counts. J is TRBJ1-1 and V is TRBV28; unclear D gene. Trimming left V 6 bases short and J 1 base short, with 12 bases between. Per the germline V gene, CDR1 is MDHEN and CDR2 is SYDVKM. CDR3 length equals 14 residues. The CDR3 DNA follows: TGTGCCAGCAGCTTGACTCAGGCGAACACTGAAGCTTTCTTT. Translated: CASSLTQANTEAFF.

This chain links TRBV11-2 with TRBJ2-1, with D perhaps given as TRBD1 or TRBD2 (5 bases each). The CDR3 totals 16 residues. Germline lookup yields CDR1 SGHAT and CDR2 FQNNGV. V lost 10 bases and J 3 bases, leaving 22 bases between the germline ends. CDR3 bases: TGTGCCACCGGGACCCGGACCGCCCCGAACTACAATGAGCAGTTCTTC. This encodes CATGTRTAPNYNEQFF.

The chain combines TRBV18 with TRBJ2-6; D unclear. The V end lost 6 bases, the J end lost 4 bases, and 25 bases lay between the germline ends. In germline, CDR1 is KGHSH, CDR2 LQKENI. The CDR3 extends over 19 amino acids. The CDR3 here is CASSPRPETHVEGANVLTF. CDR3 in DNA: TGTGCCAGCTCCCCCAGACCCGAGACACACGTGGAGGGGGCCAACGTCCTGACTTTC.

The V gene is TRBV14, the J gene TRBJ2-1; possibly TRBD1 or TRBD2 for D (6 bases each). In germline, CDR1 is SGHDN, CDR2 FVKESK. This CDR3 spans 15 amino acids. V shed 1 base and J shed 6 bases, with 13 bases lying between them. The CDR3 coding sequence is TGTGCCAGCAGCCAAGGCCGGGGGCGCCGCAATGAGCAGTTCTTC. Protein: CASSQGRGRRNEQFF.

This clone has only a few counts. The V call is TRBV15, the J call TRBJ1-6; the match to TRBD1 covers 7 bases. Germline-derived CDR1 and CDR2 are LNHNV and YYDKDF (reference sequence). The CDR3 totals 16 residues. The V gene end was trimmed by 2 bases and the J gene end by 9 bases; junction bases not matched to a gene: 10. The CDR3 sequence is CATSRSSRDSASPLHF. The CDR3 DNA sequence: TGTGCCACCAGCAGATCGTCCCGGGACAGCGCTTCACCCCTCCACTTT.

The rearrangement uses TRBV7-2 and TRBJ2-5, with D tentatively TRBD1 (6 bases). V was clipped by 0 bases and J by 4 bases, with 9 bases between them. The germline V gene has CDR1 SGHTA and CDR2 FQGNSA. The CDR3 runs to 14 residues. This chain's CDR3 is CASSLAGGRETQYF. DNA for the CDR3: TGTGCCAGCAGCTTAGCAGGGGGTCGAGAGACCCAGTACTTC.

The CDR3 nucleotides read TGTGCCAGCAGTTTATCTCGTAGTATGACTCTGTACGAGCAGTACTTC. It yields the protein CASSLSRSMTLYEQYF. The rearrangement joins TRBV27 to TRBJ2-7, with D unresolved. The CDR3 is 16 residues long. Trimming removed 0 bases at V and 4 bases at J, with 16 bases between. Germline-derived CDR1 and CDR2 are MNHEY and SMNVEV (reference sequence).

The V and J genes are TRBV6-6 and TRBJ2-2; D is ambiguous. Germline V gene sequence: CDR1 MNHNY, CDR2 SVGAGI (reference sequence). Trimming stripped 4 bases from V and 5 bases from J, with 17 bases between. The CDR3 is 16 amino acids. The CDR3 coding sequence is TGTGCCAGCAGTTCCGCGACCCCGGGCCAGACCGGGGAGCTGTTTTTT. Translating gives CASSSATPGQTGELFF.

In this sample, this clone turned up a few times. This chain links TRBV5-6 with TRBJ2-3; no clear D. CDR3 length equals 14 residues. Trimming pared 4 bases from V and 6 bases from J, leaving 15 bases between. Germline V gene lookup returns CDR1 SGHDT and CDR2 YYEEEE. The CDR3: CASSAGRPADTQYF. Here the CDR3 DNA reads TGTGCCAGCAGCGCTGGACGGCCAGCCGATACGCAGTATTTT. Complete variable domain (other parts from reference TRBV5-6 and TRBJ2-3): DAGVTQSPTHLIKTRGQQVTLRCSPKSGHDTVSWYQQALGQGPQFIFQYYEEEERQRGNFPDRFSGHQFPNYSSELNVNALLLGDSALYLCASSAGRPADTQYFGPGTRLTVL.

The rearrangement joins TRBV12-5 to TRBJ2-7, with 7 bases matching TRBD1. Trimming cost V 2 bases and J 5 bases; bases outside gene matches: 6. This CDR3 has 14 residues. Germline V CDR1 and CDR2: LGHNT, FRNRAP. The CDR3 nucleotides are TGTGCTAGTGGTTTGTTGCTGACAGGGCACGAGCAGTACTTC. Translating gives CASGLLLTGHEQYF.

This chain links TRBV18 with TRBJ2-3, with D hard to call. The germline gives CDR1 KGHSH, CDR2 LQKENI. Trimming shortened V by 0 bases and J by 2 bases, and 3 bases separated the two germline ends. CDR3 length equals 13 residues. The CDR3 protein is CASSPPFTDTQYF. CDR3 nucleotide sequence: TGTGCCAGCTCACCACCCTTCACAGATACGCAGTATTTT.

The chain recombines TRBV11-1 with TRBJ1-2; D is possibly TRBD1 (6 bases). Germline assignment: CDR1 SGHAT and CDR2 FQDESV (reference sequence). This CDR3 spans 16 amino acids. The V gene lost 3 bases and the J gene lost 2 bases, with 16 bases spanning the gap. The CDR3 DNA follows: TGTGCCAGCAGCTTTGGGGGGCCAGGGGAAAACTATGGCTACACCTTC. This gives the protein CASSFGGPGENYGYTF.

The rearrangement joins TRBV27 to TRBJ2-6, with D uncertain. V was shortened by 6 bases and J by 0 bases, with 12 bases between the two germline ends. The CDR3 contains 16 residues. The germline gives CDR1 MNHEY, CDR2 SMNVEV (reference sequence). The CDR3 DNA sequence: TGTGCCAGCAGCAAGAATCCTCGCTCTGGGGCCAACGTCCTGACTTTC. As protein: CASSKNPRSGANVLTF. The variable domain in full, with the rest retrieved from reference TRBV27 and TRBJ2-6, is EAQVTQNPRYLITVTGKKLTVTCSQNMNHEYMSWYRQDPGLGLRQIYYSMNVEVTDKGDVPEGYKVSRKEKRNFPLILESPSPNQTSLYFCASSKNPRSGANVLTFGAGSRLTVL.

This chain links TRBV5-5 with TRBJ1-5; no firm D call. CDR1 is SGHKS, CDR2 YYEKEE, per germline (reference sequence). Trimming cost V 3 bases and J 6 bases, with 7 bases left between them. This CDR3 spans 12 amino acids. In nucleotides, the CDR3 is TGTGCCAGCAGCTCGCTTGGTCAGCCCCAGCATTTT. Its translation: CASSSLGQPQHF.

For the CDR3, the DNA is TGTGCCAGCAGCTTAAGGGAGACCCAGTACTTC. It is translated as CASSLRETQYF. The rearrangement joins TRBV2 to TRBJ2-5; no definite D call. Germline V gives CDR1 SNHLY, CDR2 FYNNEI. This CDR3 has 11 amino acids. Trimming removed 6 bases at V and 5 bases at J, with 7 bases between.

This clone was recorded a few times. This chain connects TRBV2 to TRBJ2-5; weak D call: TRBD1 (6 bases). The CDR3 covers 12 residues. The germline gives CDR1 SNHLY, CDR2 FYNNEI. The ends were cut back, 2 bases at V and 5 bases at J, with 6 bases in the middle. CDR3 nucleotide sequence: TGTGCCAGCAGTGAACAGGGGGAGACCCAGTACTTC. Translating gives CASSEQGETQYF.

The chain uses TRBV15 and TRBJ2-5, with D hard to call. The CDR3 consists of 13 residues. The ends were cut back, 0 bases at V and 12 bases at J, with 14 bases in the middle. Germline V CDR1 and CDR2: LNHNV, YYDKDF (reference sequence). CDR3 in DNA: TGTGCCACCAGCAGAGATCGTAGACCCAAAAAGTACTTC. This codes for CATSRDRRPKKYF.

The genes are TRBV7-9 and TRBJ2-7, with 8 bases identical to TRBD1. V shed 5 bases and J 4 bases; nucleotides not matched to a gene: 4. From germline, CDR1 is SEHNR and CDR2 FQNEAQ (reference sequence). The CDR3 is 13 amino acids. This CDR3 reads CASSLGTGYEQYF. CDR3 bases: TGTGCCAGCAGCCTAGGGACAGGATACGAGCAGTACTTC.

The rearrangement joins TRBV29-1 to TRBJ1-2; TRBD1 aligns across 8 bases. After removal of 6 bases from V and 7 bases from J, the junction contained 10 bases not matched to a gene. This CDR3 is 13 amino acids long. Looked up from germline, CDR1 is SQVTM and CDR2 is ANQGSEA. The CDR3 DNA follows: TGCAGCGTGACACAGGGGGAGGTCTCTGGCTACACCTTC. This encodes CSVTQGEVSGYTF.

V is TRBV7-9 and J is TRBJ1-4; D might be TRBD1 (5 bases). This CDR3 has 14 amino acids. CDR1 and CDR2 (germline): SEHNR, FQNEAQ (reference sequence). V was cut by 5 bases and J by 4 bases, with 11 bases left in between. CDR3 nucleotide sequence: TGTGCCAGCAGCCGGGGCGGGGATAATGAAAAACTGTTTTTT. Its translation: CASSRGGDNEKLFF. Full variable domain (rest looked up from reference TRBV7-9 and TRBJ1-4): DTGVSQNPRHKITKRGQNVTFRCDPISEHNRLYWYRQTLGQGPEFLTYFQNEAQLEKSRLLSDRFSAERPKGSFSTLEIQRTEQGDSAMYLCASSRGGDNEKLFFGSGTQLSVL.